The entry below gives a single TCR beta chain sequence along with its context. The antigen it binds to is not known. A junction end diverges from the germline sequence, so it may reflect a read error. The iRepertoire nested amplicon-rescue multiplex PCR (arm-PCR) platform was used to amplify TCR alpha and beta CDR3 regions from RNA. For one-step reverse transcription and amplification, roughly 90-400 ng of tissue mRNA or PBMC total RNA was used as input. Following bead purification, Illumina adapters were added by a secondary multiplex PCR, and the libraries were gel-purified between 200 and 400 bp. Demultiplexing relied on internal 6-nucleotide barcodes carried by the libraries. The libraries were sequenced on an Illumina MiSeq using 2x220 or 2x250 nucleotide paired-end reads. The authors' pipeline ran thus. Paired reads were merged using FLASH 1.2.11 and aligned with BWA-MEM to the GRCh37 human genome, and TRA and TRB reads were then extracted. V and J assignment used an IMGT-derived reference of cassette sequences and CDR3 motifs that included pseudogenes. Reads were translated in three frames, and productive CDR3s were defined as those with a C...FGXG motif and no stop codons. Clonotypes were defined as unique combinations of V-J cassette pair and CDR3 amino acid sequence. Reads were filtered by Hamming distance, thresholded by each sample's sequence error rate in mapped regions. In-frame beta chains were kept once TCRdb had trimmed the public reads at Q25 with fastp and called clones with MiXCR. Under each unique CDR3 protein, matching rows form one entry showing the most common genes and DNA. TCRdb, not the authors, supplied the V and J calls. The table for this sample lists roughly 40,000 distinct CDR3 sequences; 20% to 25% of them were counted only once. The top ten clonotypes cover around 6.7% of the sample.

The sample is drawn from a study of glioma-infiltrating T cells (dated by TCRdb to about 2016). General notes on the study: The study sequenced TCR alpha- and beta-chain repertoires from glioma tissue, from non-neoplastic brain tissue and from matched peripheral blood mononuclear cells. The paired cohort comprised three low-grade glioma patients, roughly 8 primary glioblastoma patients and three non-glioma patients contributing non-neoplastic brain tissue. To measure how far tissue and blood T-cell populations diverged, each tissue-infiltrating repertoire was compared against the peripheral blood repertoire of the same patient. Broad study findings and their caveats: Very few CDR3 sequences were found to be shared between tissue and blood, and this scarcity was attributed to high CDR3 diversity and limited sampling. In non-neoplastic patients, VJ-independent divergence between tissue and blood fell below expectation, whereas in all gliomas, and especially in low-grade gliomas, the divergence rose above expectation. Group comparisons rested on small numbers: three non-neoplastic, three low-grade glioma and several glioblastoma patients.

The sequencing input was glioma tissue, nonneoplastic brain tissue, or PBMCs (not recorded which). The clonotype was recovered from a human donor with low-grade glioma or glioblastoma, undergoing nonglioma brain surgery, or in good health (not recorded which).

The CDR3 reads CSVRKGTYNEQLF. The DNA sequence is given as TGCAGTGTTCGCAAAGGCACCTACAATGAGCAGCTCTTC. The V and J genes are TRBV20-1 and TRBJ2-1, with the D segment identity uncertain. The CDR3 numbers 13 residues from cysteine through phenylalanine. Just CDR3 DNA is preserved here, 39 bases in frame from base 1. Taken from the germline V gene (reference sequence), the CDR1 and CDR2 loops are DFQATT and SNEGSKA.